These 18 T cell receptor beta chains share one sample of origin, sequenced in a study of cytomegalovirus exposure and HLA in healthy donors. The PCR had 60 Vbeta and 13 Jbeta primers. The assay was immunoSEQ multiplex PCR, and TCRdb's table has in-frame clones only and misses some. The table lists about 300,000 clones, 86% of them singletons. Sequencing was carried out using PBMCs. These receptors came from a man aged 40-50 years in good health and CMV-seropositive.

CDR3 nucleotide sequence: TGCGCCAGCAGCCAAGCGTACGGGATGAACACTGAAGCTTTCTTT. This translates into CASSQAYGMNTEAFF. The chain has TRBV4-1 and TRBJ1-1; unclear D gene. The germline V gene has CDR1 MGHRA and CDR2 YSYEKL. The V gene lost 1 base and the J gene lost 0 bases, with 9 bases spanning the gap. CDR3 length: 15 amino acids.

The sample holds one count of this clone. The V gene is TRBV19, the J gene TRBJ2-5; TRBD2 matches at 7 bases. Germline V gene sequence: CDR1 LNHDA, CDR2 SQIVND (reference sequence). J lost 5 bases, V lost 7 bases, and 13 bases had no gene match. The CDR3 has 15 amino acids. CDR3 sequence: CASTETSYALETQYF. The CDR3 coding sequence is TGTGCCAGTACCGAGACTAGCTATGCCCTCGAGACCCAGTACTTC.

As for this clone: The sample has other DNA sequences that encode this CDR3 too. The V call is TRBV28, the J call TRBJ1-1; perhaps TRBD1 as D (6 bases). This CDR3 is 13 amino acids long. V dropped 5 bases and J dropped 0 bases, with 7 bases sitting between them. The germline CDR1 and CDR2 sequences are MDHEN and SYDVKM. The CDR3 coding sequence is TGTGCCAGCAGTAGGACAGTGAACACTGAAGCTTTCTTT. Translated: CASSRTVNTEAFF.

This clone appeared a single time. The chain couples TRBV5-6 to TRBJ2-7; a weak D match, TRBD1 (6 bases). Per germline, CDR1 SGHDT and CDR2 YYEEEE. This CDR3 is 14 amino acids long. Deletions cut 3 bases from V and 4 bases from J, with 14 bases between. The CDR3 is CASSYLRDIYEQYF. The CDR3 nucleotides read TGTGCCAGCAGCTACTTGAGGGACATTTACGAGCAGTACTTC.

The chain links TRBV7-9 to TRBJ2-7, with TRBD2 matching over 8 bases. The J segment lost 0 bases and the V segment lost 4 bases, leaving 5 bases of the junction unmatched. This CDR3 is 15 amino acids long. Looked up from germline, CDR1 is SEHNR and CDR2 is FQNEAQ (reference sequence). DNA of the CDR3: TGTGCCAGCAGCTCTACTAGCGGTGACTCCTACGAGCAGTACTTC. This gives the protein CASSSTSGDSYEQYF.

The chain combines TRBV6-1 with TRBJ2-2, with D possibly TRBD2 on 5 matching bases. Germline V gives CDR1 MNHNS, CDR2 SASEGT. The ends were cut back, 3 bases at V and 2 bases at J, with 10 bases in the middle. The length of the CDR3 is 15 residues. The CDR3 sequence is CASSDRLANTGELFF. The CDR3 DNA is TGTGCCAGCAGTGATAGGCTAGCCAACACCGGGGAGCTGTTTTTT.

Here the CDR3 reads CASSLYGTGGPDGYTF. The CDR3 DNA sequence: TGTGCCAGCAGTTTATATGGGACAGGGGGCCCCGATGGCTACACCTTC. The V and J genes are TRBV28 and TRBJ1-2; 12 nucleotides align to TRBD1. Trimming removed 1 base from V and 6 bases from J; junction bases left unmatched: 6. The CDR3 is 16 residues long. CDR1 and CDR2 (germline): MDHEN, SYDVKM.

The chain couples TRBV28 to TRBJ1-5; 9 bases agree with TRBD1. The CDR3 is made up of 15 amino acids. Trimming removed 3 bases from V and 11 bases from J; junction bases left unmatched: 11. Per the germline V gene, CDR1 is MDHEN and CDR2 is SYDVKM. The DNA of the CDR3 is TGTGCCAGCAGTTTCCAACAGGGGGCCAGAGGGTCCCAGCATTTT. The encoded protein is CASSFQQGARGSQHF.

The V gene is TRBV5-1, the J gene TRBJ2-1, with 10 bases lining up with TRBD1. The trim removed 0 bases at V and 4 bases at J, leaving 4 bases unmatched. The CDR3 length is 16 residues. Germline CDR1 is SGHRS and CDR2 is YFSETQ. CDR3 nucleotides: TGCGCCAGCAGCTTGGGCGGGACAGGGGTGTACAATGAGCAGTTCTTC. Protein product: CASSLGGTGVYNEQFF.

The J gene is TRBJ2-2, the V gene TRBV6-5; a weak D match, TRBD1 (6 bases). The CDR3 loop spans 15 amino acids. Germline V lookup: CDR1 MNHEY, CDR2 SVGAGI. V gave up 6 bases and J gave up 7 bases, with 18 bases separating them. The CDR3 DNA is TGTGCCAGCAGCGTCGCAGGGGATGGGGACGGGGAGCTGTTTTTT. It codes for CASSVAGDGDGELFF.

The rearrangement links TRBV6-5 to TRBJ1-1; possible D gene TRBD1, 6 bases. The CDR3 contains 14 residues. Trimming stripped 2 bases from V and 3 bases from J, with 10 bases between. Germline-derived CDR1 and CDR2 are MNHEY and SVGAGI. CDR3 DNA: TGTGCCAGCAGTTACCTCCAGGGGTACACTGAAGCTTTCTTT. This codes for CASSYLQGYTEAFF.

The chain recombines TRBV27 with TRBJ2-1; 8 nucleotides line up with TRBD2. Germline CDR1 reads MNHEY; CDR2 reads SMNVEV (reference sequence). With V trimmed by 3 bases and J by 6 bases, 4 bases remained unmatched. The CDR3 runs to 14 residues. CDR3 loop: CASSFGREGNEQFF. The CDR3 bases are TGTGCCAGCAGTTTTGGACGGGAGGGCAATGAGCAGTTCTTC.

The table lists this clone with a few counts. V is TRBV5-4 and J is TRBJ1-2; 7 nucleotides agree with TRBD1. The CDR3 spans 13 residues. Per the germline V gene, CDR1 is SGHNT and CDR2 is YYREEE (reference sequence). The V gene end was trimmed by 4 bases and the J gene end by 3 bases; junction bases not matched to a gene: 3. The CDR3 DNA follows: TGTGCCAGCAGCCTAACAGGGGACTATGGCTACACCTTC. Protein: CASSLTGDYGYTF.

The table lists this clone with a count of one. This chain links TRBV7-8 with TRBJ1-6; no clear D gene. The germline V and J ends were trimmed by 4 bases and 11 bases, with 12 bases remaining between them. Germline CDR1 reads SGHVS; CDR2 reads FQNEAQ. CDR3 length: 13 amino acids. CDR3 nucleotides: TGTGCCAGCAGCTCCGAACGCCGGGCACCCCTCCACTTT. It yields the protein CASSSERRAPLHF.

This chain joins TRBV6-6 and TRBJ2-1; D may be TRBD1 (6 bases). This CDR3 has 15 amino acids. The V gene's germline CDR1 is MNHNY and CDR2 SVGAGI (reference sequence). The ends were cut back, 1 base at V and 2 bases at J, with 9 bases in the middle. The CDR3 here is CASSYLQGTYNEQFF. The CDR3 region has the DNA TGTGCCAGCAGTTACTTACAGGGAACCTACAATGAGCAGTTCTTC.

Points on this clone: Other nucleotide sequences from this sample produce the same CDR3. The CDR3 DNA is TGTGCCAGCAGTCTAGCGGGAGGCTACGAGCAGTACTTC. Its protein product is CASSLAGGYEQYF. The chain recombines TRBV27 with TRBJ2-7; 11 nucleotides match TRBD2. Germline V gives CDR1 MNHEY, CDR2 SMNVEV (reference sequence). The CDR3 length is 13 residues. Unmatched junction bases numbered 0, after V lost 5 bases and J lost 3 bases.

The chain employs TRBV2 and TRBJ1-1; a weak D match, TRBD1 (5 bases). The CDR3 has 14 residues. V lost 5 bases to trimming and J lost 0 bases, with 10 bases between them. CDR1 is SNHLY, CDR2 FYNNEI, per germline. CDR3 in amino acids: CASSPDRLNTEAFF. In DNA form, the CDR3 reads TGTGCCAGCAGTCCCGACAGACTGAACACTGAAGCTTTCTTT.

The CDR3 region is CASRGLTRSNQPQHF. CDR3 nucleotide sequence: TGTGCCAGCAGGGGACTTACTCGCTCCAATCAGCCCCAGCATTTT. The rearrangement links TRBV2 to TRBJ1-5, with D maybe TRBD1 (5 bases). Looked up from germline, CDR1 is SNHLY and CDR2 is FYNNEI. The CDR3 runs to 15 residues. Trimming shortened V by 6 bases and J by 3 bases, and 15 bases separated the two germline ends.